These 13 T cell receptor beta chains came from one sample sequenced in a study of blood T cell repertoires in COVID-19 (dated by TCRdb to about 2020). The library was built by means of the immunoSEQ multiplex PCR assay. The source is immuneACCESS, and TCRdb retained only in-frame sequences with V and J called. Part of the clones is not carried over; for the studies checked, unresolved V genes explain less than half of this, and the remainder is unexplained. Present in this sample are about 260,000 clones, around nine tenths of which were seen just once. The ten largest clonotypes hold roughly 9.8% of the sample. The source material was peripheral blood. The receptors stem from a man aged 40-50 years who had recovered from COVID-19.

The genes are TRBV29-1 and TRBJ2-1; 7 bases align to TRBD2. The trim removed 7 bases at V and 2 bases at J, leaving 5 bases unmatched. The CDR3 extends over 13 amino acids. Germline CDR1 and CDR2: SQVTM and ANQGSEA. CDR3 nucleotide sequence: TGCAGCGCTCGGGAGGATGCCTACAATGAGCAGTTCTTC. Translated: CSAREDAYNEQFF.

The J gene is TRBJ2-5, the V gene TRBV5-1; 7 bases agree with TRBD1. The V segment lost 3 bases and the J segment 5 bases; nucleotides outside the gene matches: 7. The CDR3 is 14 amino acids. Germline CDR1 and CDR2: SGHRS and YFSETQ. DNA for the CDR3: TGCGCCAGCAGCTCGCGAGGGGGCGCTGAGACCCAGTACTTC. Its translation is CASSSRGGAETQYF.

The chain carries TRBV27 and TRBJ2-1, with 8 bases lining up with TRBD2. In germline, CDR1 is MNHEY, CDR2 SMNVEV (reference sequence). CDR3 length equals 16 residues. Germline trimming cut 4 bases from V and 6 bases from J; bases unmatched to any gene: 11. The CDR3 coding sequence is TGTGCCAGCAGTTCGGGGGGGACTAGGAGGGCCAATGAGCAGTTCTTC. This encodes CASSSGGTRRANEQFF.

The chain couples TRBV5-1 to TRBJ2-1; TRBD2 agrees at 13 bases. V was clipped by 1 base and J by 0 bases; unmatched bases: 1. Germline CDR1 reads SGHRS; CDR2 reads YFSETQ. The CDR3 runs 17 residues. CDR3: CASSLRTSGSSYNEQFF. For the CDR3, the DNA is TGCGCCAGCAGCTTGCGGACTAGCGGGAGCTCCTACAATGAGCAGTTCTTC.

The chain combines TRBV4-2 with TRBJ1-6; D remains unclear. Germline V gives CDR1 LGHNA, CDR2 YNFKEQ. The CDR3 has 11 residues. The V end was cut by 1 base, the J end by 14 bases, with 6 bases between. CDR3 sequence: CASSQVGSLHF. In DNA form, the CDR3 reads TGTGCCAGCAGCCAAGTGGGCTCCCTCCACTTT.

The chain has TRBV11-2 and TRBJ2-7; 10 bases are a match to TRBD1. Germline CDR1 and CDR2: SGHAT and FQNNGV. The trim removed 4 bases at V and 6 bases at J, leaving 9 bases unmatched. The CDR3 length is 15 residues. CDR3 region: CASSYTRQGAGEQYF. In DNA, the CDR3 is TGTGCCAGCAGCTATACGAGACAGGGGGCTGGCGAGCAGTACTTC.

The chain joins TRBV7-9 to TRBJ2-1, with TRBD2 matching 13 bases. The CDR3 runs to 17 residues. J lost 7 bases, V lost 1 base, and 7 bases had no gene match. Germline-derived CDR1 and CDR2 are SEHNR and FQNEAQ (reference sequence). The CDR3 loop is CASSLGTSGGSRNEQFF. The CDR3 DNA reads TGTGCCAGCAGCTTAGGGACTAGCGGGGGTAGTAGAAATGAGCAGTTCTTC.

This clone was seen just once. The J gene is TRBJ2-5, the V gene TRBV6-5, with 12 bases aligning to TRBD2. The junction had 5 bases not matched to a gene; V was cut back by 4 bases and J by 5 bases. The germline V gene encodes CDR1 MNHEY and CDR2 SVGAGI. CDR3 length equals 15 residues. In DNA form, the CDR3 reads TGTGCCAGCAGTTCAACTAGCGGGAGGCGCGAGACCCAGTACTTC. Translating it yields CASSSTSGRRETQYF.

The rearrangement links TRBV6-5 to TRBJ1-3; the D is unclear. Deletions cut 6 bases from V and 1 base from J, with 13 bases between. The CDR3 has 15 amino acids. Germline CDR1 is MNHEY and CDR2 is SVGAGI. The CDR3 DNA is TGTGCCAGCAGACGAGACACCGCATCTGGAAACACCATATATTTT. Translated, it gives CASRRDTASGNTIYF.

The rearrangement joins TRBV2 to TRBJ2-6; 7 nucleotides match TRBD1. Germline-derived CDR1 and CDR2 are SNHLY and FYNNEI. After removal of 5 bases from V and 0 bases from J, the junction contained 10 bases not matched to a gene. This CDR3 comprises 18 residues. The DNA of the CDR3 is TGTGCCAGCAGTAGGAACCAGGGGGTCTTCTCTGGGGCCAACGTCCTGACTTTC. This gives the protein CASSRNQGVFSGANVLTF.

V gene TRBV18 combines with J gene TRBJ1-2; D is unresolved. This CDR3 region has 13 residues. From germline, CDR1 is KGHSH and CDR2 LQKENI. The V end lost 2 bases, the J end lost 4 bases, and 8 bases lay between the germline ends. CDR3 DNA: TGTGCCAGCTCACCAAGATACGGCTATGGCTACACCTTC. As protein: CASSPRYGYGYTF.

The V call is TRBV7-9, the J call TRBJ1-3; weak D call: TRBD1 (5 bases). Germline V CDR1 and CDR2: SEHNR, FQNEAQ (reference sequence). CDR3 length: 13 residues. V lost 8 bases to trimming and J lost 4 bases, with 12 bases between them. The CDR3: CASRRGAGNTIYF. As DNA, the CDR3 is TGTGCCAGCCGGAGGGGCGCGGGAAACACCATATATTTT.

Comments on this clone: At one end, the junction sequence differs from germline, possibly due to a read error. The rearrangement joins TRBV5-1 to TRBJ2-7, with no clear D. This CDR3 is built from 14 residues. Per the germline V gene, CDR1 is SGHRS and CDR2 is YFSETQ. The CDR3 region has the DNA TGCGCCAGCAGCCGCCTGGGCGAATCCTACGAGCAATACTTC. Translating gives CASSRLGESYEQYF.